Below, 29 T cell receptor beta chains from the same sample are listed, as sequenced in a study of vaccination and CD4 T cells after COVID-19. Cultured CD4+ T-cell DNA underwent Oncomine TCR Beta short-read sequencing. MiXCR, run by TCRdb on the PCR reads, gives a single entry per CDR3 protein. The sample consists of roughly 6,800 distinct CDR3 sequences, about two thirds of them appearing once. Which antigens these TCRs recognize remains unknown. Described treatment: approximately nine-day PBMC culture with coronavirus spike peptide pools or control peptides (ViraFEST assay). Gathering of the CD4+ T cells, from the unexposed donor, took place before the COVID-19 pandemic (2011-2018). The sequenced sample was CD4+ T cells from blood, cultured in vitro. Receptor source: a human donor in good health.

This clonotype was seen once. The rearrangement links TRBV15 to TRBJ2-3, with D possibly TRBD2 on 5 matching bases. Per germline, CDR1 LNHNV and CDR2 YYDKDF (reference sequence). CDR3 length equals 15 residues. V gave up 1 base and J gave up 1 base, with 9 bases separating them. In DNA form, the CDR3 reads TGTGCCACCAGCAGAGTCGGGGATGGCACAGATACGCAGTATTTT. Translating it yields CATSRVGDGTDTQYF.

This chain joins TRBV19 and TRBJ1-1, with D unclear. The CDR3 is made up of 16 amino acids. In germline, CDR1 is LNHDA, CDR2 SQIVND (reference sequence). V shed 2 bases and J shed 3 bases, with 16 bases lying between them. CDR3 sequence: CASSISHLASYTEAFF. CDR3 DNA: TGTGCCAGTAGTATAAGTCATCTAGCATCGTACACTGAAGCTTTCTTT. The full variable domain, completed using reference TRBV19 and TRBJ1-1, is DGGITQSPKYLFRKEGQNVTLSCEQNLNHDAMYWYRQDPGQGLRLIYYSQIVNDFQKGDIAEGYSVSREKKESFPLTVTSAQKNPTAFYLCASSISHLASYTEAFFGQGTRLTVV.

This clonotype is a singleton in its sample. The genes are TRBV20-1 and TRBJ1-3; TRBD1 matches 7 bases. This CDR3 is 16 amino acids long. The V and J ends lost 1 base and 2 bases, in that order; junction bases with no gene match: 8. CDR1 and CDR2 from the germline V gene are DFQATT and SNEGSKA (reference sequence). The CDR3 DNA is TGCAGTGCTAGAGTGACAGGGCAGGGCACTGGAAACACCATATATTTT. Translated, it gives CSARVTGQGTGNTIYF.

V gene TRBV30 combines with J gene TRBJ1-6; a possible D gene is TRBD1 (5 bases). In germline, CDR1 is GTSNPN, CDR2 SVGIG (reference sequence). V lost 5 bases to trimming and J lost 8 bases, with 13 bases between them. The CDR3 sequence is 13 residues long. The CDR3 DNA follows: TGTGCCTGGGGGGAGGGACCGCATTCACCCCTCCACTTT. It is translated as CAWGEGPHSPLHF. The full variable domain, with the rest looked up from reference TRBV30 and TRBJ1-6, is SQTIHQWPATLVQPVGSPLSLECTVEGTSNPNLYWYRQAAGRGLQLLFYSVGIGQISSEVPQNLSASRPQDRQFILSSKKLLLSDSGFYLCAWGEGPHSPLHFGNGTRLTVT.

V usage is TRBV7-9 and J usage is TRBJ1-5; 8 bases are a match to TRBD1. The CDR3 length is 15 residues. J gave up 6 bases and V 5 bases, and 9 bases lay outside the gene matches. Looked up from germline, CDR1 is SEHNR and CDR2 is FQNEAQ (reference sequence). CDR3 sequence reads: CASSKGQGGGQPQHF. Written as DNA, the CDR3 is TGTGCCAGCAGCAAAGGACAGGGAGGAGGTCAGCCCCAGCATTTT.

The chain joins TRBV4-2 to TRBJ1-2, with a tentative D call TRBD1 (5 bases). The CDR3 contains 15 residues. CDR1 is LGHNA, CDR2 YNFKEQ, per germline. With 0 bases removed from V and 5 bases from J, the gap between germline ends came to 13 bases. The CDR3 protein is CASSQDRGLGYGYTF. The CDR3 nucleotides are TGTGCCAGCAGCCAAGATAGGGGCCTCGGTTATGGCTACACCTTC.

The sample holds a few counts of this clonotype. This rearrangement joins TRBV6-1 to TRBJ1-5; 8 bases line up with TRBD1. Germline V gene data show CDR1 as MNHNS and CDR2 as SASEGT. The length of the CDR3 is 15 residues. V lost 6 bases to trimming and J lost 6 bases; unmatched junction nucleotides: 10. In nucleotides, the CDR3 is TGTGCCAGCAGACCAGACAGGGGCGAGGGTCAGCCCCAGCATTTT. Amino acid sequence: CASRPDRGEGQPQHF.

The chain joins TRBV28 to TRBJ1-5; possible D gene TRBD1, 5 bases. CDR3 length: 15 residues. V gave up 5 bases and J gave up 5 bases, with 16 bases separating them. Germline V lookup: CDR1 MDHEN, CDR2 SYDVKM. CDR3 sequence reads: CASSRRLGGDQPQHF. The CDR3 DNA reads as TGTGCCAGCAGTCGGCGGTTGGGGGGGGATCAGCCCCAGCATTTT.

The rearrangement joins TRBV20-1 to TRBJ1-5; a weak D match, TRBD1 (5 bases). Germline V gene sequence: CDR1 DFQATT, CDR2 SNEGSKA (reference sequence). The CDR3 extends over 14 amino acids. The V end was cut by 3 bases, the J end by 4 bases, with 13 bases between. CDR3 amino acids: CSASSTAPNQPQHF. Here the CDR3 DNA reads TGCAGTGCTAGTTCGACAGCACCGAATCAGCCCCAGCATTTT.

This clonotype was observed a few times. J is TRBJ1-5 and V is TRBV20-1; possible D gene TRBD1, 5 bases. Germline CDR1 and CDR2: DFQATT and SNEGSKA (reference sequence). Trimming took off 3 bases at V and 4 bases at J, with 16 bases between the two ends. The CDR3 runs to 15 residues. CDR3 protein: CSASRDVMLNQPQHF. The CDR3 DNA reads as TGCAGTGCTAGTAGGGACGTAATGTTGAATCAGCCCCAGCATTTT.

The chain carries TRBV28 and TRBJ1-3, with D perhaps matching TRBD1 (6 bases). Trimming cost V 7 bases and J 16 bases, with 17 bases left between them. This CDR3 contains 11 residues. Germline CDR1 MDHEN, CDR2 SYDVKM. CDR3 DNA sequence: TGTGCCAGCACCACCCGGGACAAGTATTATTTT. It codes for CASTTRDKYYF.

The chain employs TRBV7-6 and TRBJ2-5; 9 bases fit TRBD2. From germline, CDR1 is SGHVS and CDR2 FNYEAQ. V lost 1 base to trimming and J lost 5 bases; unmatched junction nucleotides: 17. This CDR3 comprises 19 residues. CDR3 region: CASSLVFSRASGIGETQYF. For the CDR3, the DNA is TGTGCCAGCAGCTTAGTGTTTAGTAGAGCTAGCGGGATAGGGGAGACCCAGTACTTC.

The chain links TRBV6-5 to TRBJ2-2, with 7 nucleotides matching TRBD2. This CDR3 has 14 residues. V lost 3 bases to trimming and J lost 8 bases; unmatched junction nucleotides: 6. Germline CDR1 reads MNHEY; CDR2 reads SVGAGI. The CDR3 coding sequence is TGTGCCAGCAGTTATACGGGGGGAGCGGGGGAGCTGTTTTTT. This sequence encodes CASSYTGGAGELFF.

This clonotype was seen a handful of times. V is TRBV6-1 and J is TRBJ1-1, with D unresolved. CDR1 MNHNS and CDR2 SASEGT come from the germline V gene. With 6 bases removed from V and 0 bases from J, the gap between germline ends came to 14 bases. The CDR3 consists of 15 residues. CDR3 loop: CASRSGRTMNTEAFF. DNA for the CDR3: TGTGCCAGCAGGTCTGGACGGACGATGAACACTGAAGCTTTCTTT.

The chain has TRBV30 and TRBJ1-5; 8 bases are shared with TRBD1. J was trimmed by 2 bases and V by 6 bases; bases with no gene match: 3. There are 13 residues in the CDR3. Germline lookup yields CDR1 GTSNPN and CDR2 SVGIG (reference sequence). CDR3 in amino acids: CACTGQGNQPQHF. CDR3 DNA: TGTGCCTGTACGGGACAGGGCAATCAGCCCCAGCATTTT.

The rearrangement uses TRBV27 and TRBJ1-2, with TRBD1 identical over 8 bases. Trimming at V came to 6 bases and at J to 7 bases, leaving 13 bases not matched to a gene. Germline CDR1 is MNHEY and CDR2 is SMNVEV (reference sequence). CDR3 length: 15 amino acids. CDR3 sequence: CASSRTDRGSFGYTF. The CDR3 nucleotides are TGTGCCAGCAGCCGCACCGACAGGGGTAGCTTTGGCTACACCTTC.

V and J are TRBV19 and TRBJ1-5; D remains ambiguous. The CDR3 is 16 amino acids. CDR1 LNHDA and CDR2 SQIVND come from the germline V gene (reference sequence). V lost 5 bases to trimming and J lost 4 bases, with 18 bases between them. CDR3: CASSGPPGAFNQPQHF. The CDR3 DNA reads as TGTGCCAGTAGTGGGCCGCCAGGAGCTTTTAATCAGCCCCAGCATTTT.

The chain has TRBV30 and TRBJ2-3; no firm D call. The germline gives CDR1 GTSNPN, CDR2 SVGIG (reference sequence). The CDR3 consists of 15 residues. Trimming cost V 1 base and J 0 bases, with 11 bases left between them. The CDR3 nucleotides read TGTGCCTGGAGTGGAGGTTTCGCTAGCACAGATACGCAGTATTTT. Protein: CAWSGGFASTDTQYF.

This rearrangement joins TRBV7-2 to TRBJ1-1; tentatively, D is TRBD1 (6 bases). V lost 4 bases and J lost 10, with 16 bases in between. Germline V gene sequence: CDR1 SGHTA, CDR2 FQGNSA. The CDR3 runs 13 residues. The CDR3 coding sequence is TGTGCCAGCAGCTCGCGGACAGAGTTTGGAGCTTTCTTT. It is translated as CASSSRTEFGAFF.

CDR3 protein: CASRAGTGVNTEAFF. The CDR3 bases are TGTGCCAGCAGGGCCGGGACAGGAGTGAACACTGAAGCTTTCTTT. The genes are TRBV6-1 and TRBJ1-1; 8 nucleotides line up with TRBD1. After removal of 6 bases from V and 0 bases from J, the junction contained 6 bases not matched to a gene. This CDR3 region has 15 residues. Germline V gives CDR1 MNHNS, CDR2 SASEGT.

This clonotype was seen more than once but under ten times. DNA of the CDR3: TGTGCCAGCAGTCCACGGACCCAGCTAGCCAAAAACATTCAGTACTTC. Translated: CASSPRTQLAKNIQYF. The chain is built from TRBV27 and TRBJ2-4; D is unresolved. The germline gives CDR1 MNHEY, CDR2 SMNVEV (reference sequence). There are 16 residues in the CDR3. Trimming left V 5 bases short and J 0 bases short, with 14 bases between.

This clonotype was detected once. V and J are TRBV7-9 and TRBJ2-3; D ambiguous. Germline loops: CDR1 SEHNR, CDR2 FQNEAQ (reference sequence). This CDR3 contains 17 residues. Between the trimmed V and J ends, which lost 2 bases and 1 base, there was a span of 16 bases. The chain's CDR3 is CASSLFVSGRGTDTQYF. CDR3 nucleotides: TGTGCCAGCAGCTTATTCGTTTCGGGCCGGGGCACAGATACGCAGTATTTT.

The rearrangement links TRBV20-1 to TRBJ1-1, with D tentatively TRBD1 (5 bases). The germline V gene has CDR1 DFQATT and CDR2 SNEGSKA (reference sequence). CDR3 length equals 16 residues. The CDR3, as DNA: TGCAGCCCTCGGCAGGGTGGAAATGTCGCGGACACTGAAGCTTTCTTT. Protein product: CSPRQGGNVADTEAFF.

This chain joins TRBV24-1 and TRBJ1-5; D may be TRBD1 (6 bases). V was pared by 4 bases and J by 7 bases, with 13 bases between. The CDR3 is 14 amino acids. CDR1 is KGHDR and CDR2 is SFDVKD in the germline V gene. Here the CDR3 reads CATSDRTAPQPQHF. In DNA, the CDR3 is TGTGCCACCAGTGACAGGACAGCCCCCCAGCCCCAGCATTTT.

CDR3 loop: CASSYTGLSYGYTF. CDR3 DNA sequence: TGTGCCAGCAGTTACACAGGGCTCTCCTATGGCTACACCTTC. The V and J genes are TRBV6-5 and TRBJ1-2, with D possibly TRBD1 on 6 matching bases. V was cut by 2 bases and J by 4 bases, with 11 bases left in between. Looked up from germline, CDR1 is MNHEY and CDR2 is SVGAGI. This CDR3 has 14 amino acids.

This chain connects TRBV9 to TRBJ1-1, with 11 bases aligning to TRBD1. The CDR3 runs to 17 residues. Germline V lookup: CDR1 SGDLS, CDR2 YYNGEE. Trimming removed 4 bases from V and 1 base from J; junction bases left unmatched: 9. The CDR3 reads CASSQGTGGLSNTEAFF. The CDR3 DNA sequence: TGTGCCAGCAGCCAGGGGACAGGGGGTCTTTCGAACACTGAAGCTTTCTTT.

The chain couples TRBV20-1 to TRBJ2-1; either TRBD1 or TRBD2 may supply D (5 bases each). The CDR3 loop spans 15 amino acids. Trimming pared 3 bases from V and 2 bases from J, leaving 14 bases between. Germline V gives CDR1 DFQATT, CDR2 SNEGSKA (reference sequence). The CDR3 sequence: CSARSRDQTYNEQFF. For the CDR3, the DNA is TGCAGTGCTAGGTCCCGGGACCAGACCTACAATGAGCAGTTCTTC.

This clonotype was seen a few times. The gene calls are TRBV6-1 and TRBJ1-1; D is possibly TRBD1 (6 bases). V gave up 6 bases and J gave up 2 bases, with 16 bases separating them. The CDR3 spans 15 residues. Germline CDR1 is MNHNS and CDR2 is SASEGT. CDR3 region: CASSHTGAVNTEAFF. CDR3 DNA sequence: TGTGCCAGCAGCCACACGGGGGCGGTTAACACTGAAGCTTTCTTT.

The table lists this clonotype with a few counts. The chain joins TRBV6-1 to TRBJ2-7; D is unresolved. This CDR3 comprises 12 residues. Trimming shortened V by 6 bases and J by 1 base, and 7 bases separated the two germline ends. From germline, CDR1 is MNHNS and CDR2 SASEGT. The CDR3 DNA sequence: TGTGCCAGCAGCCGCCGATCCTACGAGCAGTACTTC. Translated: CASSRRSYEQYF.